A single sample is the source of the 7 T cell receptor beta chains below, sequenced in a study of blood T cell repertoires in COVID-19. TCRdb keeps only in-frame clones here, not all; method: immunoSEQ multiplex PCR. The sample has 300,000 to 500,000 clones; 70% to 90% are singletons. Sequenced: PBMCs or T cells enriched from blood (not recorded which). The receptors derive from a woman in her thirties or forties with acute COVID-19.

Note on this clone: This specimen includes other DNA sequences encoding the same CDR3. This rearrangement joins TRBV5-1 to TRBJ1-6; D call uncertain. V was clipped by 0 bases and J by 8 bases, with 6 bases between them. The germline gives CDR1 SGHRS, CDR2 YFSETQ. CDR3 size: 13 residues. The CDR3: CASSLAGYSPLHF. CDR3 bases: TGCGCCAGCAGCTTGGCGGGGTATTCACCCCTCCACTTT.

The gene calls are TRBV5-1 and TRBJ1-1, with D unclear. This CDR3 comprises 14 residues. Germline V CDR1 and CDR2: SGHRS, YFSETQ. Trimming pared 4 bases from V and 2 bases from J, leaving 12 bases between. The CDR3 region has the DNA TGCGCCAGCAGCAGAGACGGACTTAACACTGAAGCTTTCTTT. As protein: CASSRDGLNTEAFF.

This clone was seen ten or more times. The chain has TRBV14 and TRBJ2-1; 9 bases are shared with TRBD1. V lost 2 bases and J lost 1; bases outside the gene matches: 6. CDR3 size: 17 residues. Looked up from germline, CDR1 is SGHDN and CDR2 is FVKESK. CDR3 amino acids: CASSQPLGTGSYNEQFF. The CDR3, as DNA: TGTGCCAGCAGCCAACCATTGGGGACAGGGTCCTACAATGAGCAGTTCTTC.

Worth noting for this clone: Sequence at one end of the junction differs from germline and may be a read error. This rearrangement joins TRBV13 to TRBJ1-6, with D maybe TRBD1 (5 bases). This CDR3 has 16 residues. Germline V gene lookup returns CDR1 PRHDT and CDR2 FYEKMQ (reference sequence). CDR3 protein: CASSQGHPADGRLPYF. CDR3 nucleotides: TGTGCCAGCAGCCAAGGACACCCCGCGGACGGCCGTTTACCATACTTT.

V gene TRBV10-3 combines with J gene TRBJ1-4; unclear D gene. V lost 3 bases to trimming and J lost 8 bases, with 7 bases between them. The V gene's germline CDR1 is ENHRY and CDR2 SYGVKD. This CDR3 has 12 amino acids. This CDR3 reads CAISELGEKLFF. The CDR3 coding sequence is TGTGCCATCAGTGAACTAGGGGAAAAACTGTTTTTT.

The rearrangement joins TRBV4-1 to TRBJ2-3; weak D call: TRBD2 (6 bases). This CDR3 is built from 16 residues. The germline V and J ends were trimmed by 1 base and 3 bases, with 14 bases remaining between them. Per germline, CDR1 MGHRA and CDR2 YSYEKL. Written as DNA, the CDR3 is TGCGCCAGCAGCCAAGCTATAGGACTAACGACAGATACGCAGTATTTT. This translates into CASSQAIGLTTDTQYF.

V is TRBV28 and J is TRBJ1-2; possibly TRBD1 for D (6 bases). Deletions cut 7 bases from V and 8 bases from J, with 23 bases between. Germline-derived CDR1 and CDR2 are MDHEN and SYDVKM. The CDR3 has 15 residues. The CDR3 DNA sequence: TGTGCCAGCACTGCTCAGGGGACGGTCATGAGGGGCTACACCTTC. It encodes CASTAQGTVMRGYTF.